This TCR beta chain is drawn from a study of T cell clones after liver transplantation (dated by TCRdb to the late 2010s). Context from the whole study: ITN030ST, the source of the samples, was a randomized trial that attempted immunosuppression withdrawal within 2 years of liver transplantation. Donor-reactive T cell clones were identified by TCRbeta sequencing after a pre-transplant mixed lymphocyte reaction and then tracked in post-transplant blood. As an antigen-independent comparator for the donor-reactive sequences, third party-reactive TCRbeta sequences from pre-transplant MLRs were identified as well. Three of the eight recipients were HCV-positive; the others were transplanted for non-autoimmune, non-viral indications. No induction therapy was given to the subjects, and standard immunosuppression was administered until randomization at 12-24 months post-transplant. Tolerance was defined as complete withdrawal of immunosuppression for at least one year without a rise in liver enzymes beyond twice the upper limit of normal. Blood samples were collected pre-transplant, pre-randomization before withdrawal, and post-randomization after either full withdrawal or failed withdrawal. A cohort of 8 liver transplant recipients was studied, of whom 3 were classified as tolerant and 5 as non-tolerant. General conclusions and limits of the study: The conclusions were preliminary, being limited by small, heterogeneous patient numbers and by non-standardized post-transplant time points. A significant post-transplant decrease in circulating donor-reactive CD4 TCRbeta sequences was observed in 5 of 8 subjects, irrespective of tolerance or HCV status. In a couple of subjects, low numbers of available donor cells limited the measurable donor-reactive repertoire. Donor-reactive sequences declined more than third party-reactive ones, suggesting partial antigen-specific deletion unrelated to withdrawal success. After accounting for repertoire turnover, donor-reactive detection was significantly reduced in 7 of 8 subjects for CD4 and 8 of 8 for CD8. Because no allograft tissue specimens were available, donor-reactive T cells may have migrated into the graft instead of being deleted.

The CDR3, from cysteine to phenylalanine, totals 15 residues. Left in the record is the CDR3 DNA by itself, 45 bases read in frame from the first base. At the junction V is shortened by 5 bases and J by 4 bases; bases outside the gene matches: 5. The germline V gene encodes CDR1 SEHNR and CDR2 FQNEAQ (reference sequence). This clone appeared a few times. Its antigen remains unidentified. Base qualities are not recorded, but no much larger clone differs from it by a single base. Using immunoSEQ, frozen genomic DNA was subjected to high-throughput TCRbeta CDR3 sequencing, a process that included PCR amplification, mapping, bias correction and internal controls. From the authors' description of their analysis: Only productive rearrangements were retained, with each unique TCRbeta sequence defined by its CDR3 nucleotide sequence together with its V and J gene. For classification of a sequence as donor-reactive, at least 5-fold expansion in CFSE-low cells relative to unstimulated pre-transplant cells and a frequency of at least 0.01% were required. Minimum frequency thresholds were set for each subject based on the unstimulated sample with the lowest template count, ensuring at least 90% detection power. Jensen-Shannon divergence between the top 1000 TCRbeta sequences post- versus pre-transplant served as the measure of repertoire turnover. Two-sided Fisher's exact tests were used to test for changes in how often donor-reactive sequences were detected. TCRdb stores this immuneACCESS table with in-frame sequences only. Part of the clones is absent; in the studies checked, under half of the shortfall reflects unresolved V genes, and no reason is known for the rest. That table furnishes V, J and clone size, whereas the DNA furnished D and trimming. Present in this sample are around 110,000 clones, around nine tenths of which were seen just once. Of the sample, 0.65% to 0.85% is held by the ten largest clones.

Unstimulated PBMCs, after thawing, were stained for CD3, CD4 and CD8 and then FACS-sorted into CD3+CD4+ and CD3+CD8+ populations. Each of the 8 studied subjects was randomized to immunosuppression withdrawal. Genomic DNA was isolated with the Qiagen DNeasy Blood and Tissue Kit. This TCR was sampled from a human patient who received a liver transplant. Following a transplant, a fraction of the T cells may be traceable to the graft donor. The specimen comprised CD4+ T cells from blood, sampled 12 months after liver transplant. The sequence joins TRBV7-9 to TRBJ2-3; TRBD2 agrees with 11 junctional bases. The CDR3 in this case is CASSQTSGSADTQYF. The nucleotide sequence is given as TGTGCCAGCAGCCAAACTAGCGGGAGCGCAGATACGCAGTATTTT.